This T cell receptor (beta chain) was identified in a study of memory CD4+ T cells and cytomegalovirus serostatus. Study-level findings and limits: The CMV-associated TCR signature appears largely within the CD4+ memory repertoire.

Single viable CD3+CD4+CD8-CD45RO+ cells were sorted as the memory CD4+ T cells. A word on this clone: Its target is not known.

Data came from immunoSEQ multiplex PCR; TCRdb stores just in-frame clones and leaves some out. The repertoire includes 60,000 or so clones, roughly 85% of them detected once, and around 0.5% sits in the top ten. V lost 4 bases to trimming and J lost 8 bases; unmatched junction nucleotides: 6. The CDR3 runs 13 residues. Looked up from germline, CDR1 is SQVTM and CDR2 is ANQGSEA. The sequence was collected from an adult in good health and CMV-seronegative. Some clones in this sample may be carry-over from other donors' samples. Sequencing was performed on memory CD4+ T cells from blood. The J gene is TRBJ1-4, the V gene TRBV29-1; 8 nucleotides align to TRBD1. The CDR3 DNA reads as TGCAGCGTTGGGGCAGGGGGCGAGGAAAAACTGTTTTTT. The encoded protein is CSVGAGGEEKLFF.